This T cell receptor beta chain appears in the sequencing data of a study of blood T cells in healthy people across ages. Germline-derived CDR1 and CDR2 are SSHAT and FNYEAQ (reference sequence). The CDR3 is made up of 14 amino acids. Notes on this clonotype: One junction end disagrees with the germline gene, perhaps due to a read error.

A second 7 to 11 cycle PCR used barcoded and J-beta primers. MiXCR, run by TCRdb on the 5' RACE reads, gives a single entry per CDR3 protein. Here the sample spans over 750,000 distinct CDR3 sequences, roughly 25% being singletons. Another study also made use of these data, one on T cells of mothers and their children.

The sequence derives from a boy under 18 in good health. The chain carries TRBV7-7 and TRBJ2-5, with TRBD1 identical over 7 bases. With the DNA end fitting TRBJ2-1 better, the J assignment may be wrong. The sequenced material came from blood. The CDR3 loop reads CASSMGTEYNEQFF. The CDR3 DNA reads as TGTGCTAGCAGCATGGGGACAGAATACAATGAGCAGTTCTTC.